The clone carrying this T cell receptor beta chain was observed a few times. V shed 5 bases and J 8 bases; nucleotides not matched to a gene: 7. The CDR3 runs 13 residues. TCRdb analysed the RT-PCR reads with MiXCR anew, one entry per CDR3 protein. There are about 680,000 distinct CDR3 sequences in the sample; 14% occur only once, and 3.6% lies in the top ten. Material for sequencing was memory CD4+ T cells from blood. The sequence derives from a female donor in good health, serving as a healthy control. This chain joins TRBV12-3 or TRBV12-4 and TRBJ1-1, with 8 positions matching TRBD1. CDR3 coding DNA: TGTGCCAGCAGTCACGACGGACAGGGCGAAGCTTTCTTT. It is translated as CASSHDGQGEAFF.